This TCR beta chain was recovered during a study of blood T cell repertoires in COVID-19. Study-wide background: Samples of COVID-19 (acute and convalescent) were obtained from the United States, Italy and Spain. Nucleic acid was either cDNA or gDNA, and it came from T cells, B-cell-depleted T cells, or PBMCs.

This clone occurred once. Here immunoSEQ multiplex PCR was the method, and the copy in TCRdb shows in-frame clones only, minus some. The sample includes 50,000 to 60,000 clones, approximately 78% of them seen just once. Germline CDR1 SGHNT, CDR2 YENEEA. This CDR3 has 14 residues. V lost 5 bases, J lost 8 bases, and 9 bases stayed unmatched. The TCR comes from a human donor in a cohort sampled during active or convalescent COVID-19. Sequencing was done on a sample of peripheral blood. The chain uses TRBV11-3 and TRBJ2-1; 7 positions agree with TRBD2. CDR3 in DNA: TGTGCCAGCAGCAGGAGAGAGACTAGCCATGAGCAGTTCTTC. Translating gives CASSRRETSHEQFF.